These 4 T cell receptor beta chains share one sample of origin, sequenced in a study of cytomegalovirus exposure and HLA in healthy donors. Both 60 Vbeta primers and 13 Jbeta primers went into the PCR. Some clones are missing from TCRdb's copy, which holds only in-frame ones; the method was immunoSEQ multiplex PCR. This table has under 200,000 clones, 80% to 85% appearing once. The sample comprised PBMCs. These receptors were collected from a woman aged 18-29 years in good health and CMV-seronegative.

The V and J genes are TRBV6-5 and TRBJ1-4; D ambiguous. The CDR3 totals 14 residues. The germline gives CDR1 MNHEY, CDR2 SVGAGI. V lost 5 bases and J lost 0, with 7 bases in between. CDR3 amino acids: CASSPGTTNEKLFF. The CDR3 nucleotides read TGTGCCAGCAGTCCCGGTACAACTAATGAAAAACTGTTTTTT.

CDR3 region: CASSPNRGGGETQYF. CDR3 in DNA: TGTGCCAGCAGTCCGAACAGGGGGGGTGGGGAGACCCAGTACTTC. The V call is TRBV6-5, the J call TRBJ2-5; a weak D match, TRBD1 (8 bases). Trimming took off 5 bases at V and 5 bases at J, with 18 bases between the two ends. Germline V lookup: CDR1 MNHEY, CDR2 SVGAGI. There are 15 residues in the CDR3.

The V and J genes are TRBV30 and TRBJ1-2; 10 bases align to TRBD1. Germline V CDR1 and CDR2: GTSNPN, SVGIG (reference sequence). V lost 4 bases and J lost 8; bases outside the gene matches: 7. This CDR3 is built from 13 residues. The DNA for the CDR3 is TGTGCCTGGACCGGGACAGGGGCTCAAGGCTACACCTTC. Translation: CAWTGTGAQGYTF.

With regard to this clone: One end of the junction does not line up with germline, which may come from a read error. V and J are TRBV6-5 and TRBJ2-5; tentative D call: TRBD2 (5 bases). The length of the CDR3 is 10 residues. Germline assignment: CDR1 MNHEY and CDR2 SVGAGI. CDR3 nucleotides: TGTGCCAGCAGTGTTATAAACGGGAACTTC. Protein sequence: CASSVINGNF.